One sample yielded the 16 T cell receptor beta chains listed below, sequenced in a study of breast tumors, draining lymph nodes, adjacent tissues (TCRdb year 2016). The protocol used for the library was multiplex PCR. Sequencer: Illumina HiSeq 2000. TCRdb cleaned the public reads at Q25 with fastp, built clones with MiXCR and kept in-frame beta chains. Records with the same CDR3 protein are collapsed into one entry carrying the most frequent genes and DNA. Across this sample there are about 130,000 distinct CDR3 sequences, with 21% seen only once. Roughly 2.4% of the sample goes to the ten largest clones. Lymph node samples came from the axillary draining lymph nodes of breast cancer patients. Sequencing input: axillary lymph node tissue. The source is a female donor with breast cancer. Some clones in this sample may be carry-over from other donors' samples.

About this clonotype itself: With a much larger clone just one base away, this may be a read error. V gene TRBV25-1 combines with J gene TRBJ2-1; no clear D gene. This CDR3 region has 12 residues. Germline CDR1 and CDR2: MGHDK and SYGVNS. The DNA for the CDR3 is TGTGCCAGCAGTGACGGATACAATGAGCAGTCCTTC. Amino acids: CASSDGYNEQSF.

This clonotype was detected many times. The J gene is TRBJ2-1, the V gene TRBV12-3 or TRBV12-4; D remains unclear. Trimming pared 1 base from V and 9 bases from J, leaving 10 bases between. This CDR3 is built from 13 residues. CDR3 region: CASSLGVVTEQFF. DNA for the CDR3: TGTGCCAGCAGTTTAGGAGTAGTCACTGAGCAGTTCTTC.

This clonotype came up many times. The chain couples TRBV6-1 to TRBJ1-6, with TRBD1 identical over 11 bases. CDR3 size: 18 residues. In germline, CDR1 is MNHNS, CDR2 SASEGT. V lost 5 bases, J lost 14 bases, and 20 bases stayed unmatched. The DNA of the CDR3 is TGTGCCAGCAGTCTCCCGGGTTATGGGGACAGGGGGACACGGGCCCTCCACTTT. This codes for CASSLPGYGDRGTRALHF.

This clonotype showed up just a few times. The chain couples TRBV20-1 to TRBJ1-1; TRBD1 is a possible D gene (5 bases). Germline V gene sequence: CDR1 DFQATT, CDR2 SNEGSKA (reference sequence). The length of the CDR3 is 13 residues. V was cut by 1 base and J by 7 bases, with 13 bases left in between. This CDR3 is CSARVAGHHEAFF. The CDR3 nucleotides read TGCAGTGCTAGAGTGGCAGGGCACCATGAAGCTTTCTTT.

Turning to this clonotype: Given a much more abundant clone one base away, this may be a read error. The chain has TRBV3-1 and TRBJ2-5; no firm D call. The CDR3 loop spans 13 amino acids. The germline CDR1 and CDR2 sequences are LGHDT and YNNKEL (reference sequence). The CDR3: CVSSLAARGTQYF. The CDR3, as DNA: TGTGTCAGCAGCCTCGCAGCACGAGGGACCCAGTACTTC.

This clonotype was picked up a small number of times. The chain couples TRBV9 to TRBJ2-6; D is unclear. Germline CDR1 and CDR2: SGDLS and YYNGEE. CDR3 length equals 17 residues. Trimming shortened V by 1 base and J by 1 base, and 12 bases separated the two germline ends. CDR3 in DNA: TGTGCCAGCAGCGTACTTGGCATCTCATCTGGGGCCAACGTCCTGACTTTC. Amino acid sequence: CASSVLGISSGANVLTF.

This clonotype occurred many times. This rearrangement joins TRBV7-6 to TRBJ1-6; 7 nucleotides align to TRBD1. The V segment lost 4 bases and the J segment 8 bases; nucleotides outside the gene matches: 5. This CDR3 is built from 14 residues. Germline loops: CDR1 SGHVS, CDR2 FNYEAQ. CDR3 sequence reads: CASSSDREYSPLHF. DNA for the CDR3: TGTGCCAGCAGCTCCGACAGGGAGTATTCACCCCTCCACTTT.

This clonotype was detected ten times or more. This rearrangement joins TRBV24-1 to TRBJ1-2; D gene uncertain. Germline V gene sequence: CDR1 KGHDR, CDR2 SFDVKD. This CDR3 contains 15 residues. The ends were cut back, 2 bases at V and 4 bases at J, with 13 bases in the middle. CDR3 region: CATSDSQESGYGYTF. The CDR3 DNA is TGTGCCACCAGTGATTCTCAGGAAAGTGGCTATGGCTACACCTTC.

Concerning this clonotype itself: A single base separates this from a much larger clone, so it may be a read error. The conserved phenylalanine or tryptophan is not found at the CDR3 terminus, so this likely reflects a read error. This chain joins TRBV18 and TRBJ2-1; D is perhaps TRBD1 or TRBD2 (5 bases each). Trimming pared 4 bases from V and 8 bases from J, leaving 15 bases between. Germline V lookup: CDR1 KGHSH, CDR2 LQKENI. The CDR3 covers 14 residues. In DNA, the CDR3 is TGTGCCAGCTCACTATCGGGACCCATCGATGAGCAGTTCCTC. Protein product: CASSLSGPIDEQFL.

This clonotype appeared a few times. The chain joins TRBV27 to TRBJ1-5; D gene unclear. Between the trimmed V and J ends, which lost 5 bases and 0 bases, there was a span of 8 bases. This CDR3 is built from 14 residues. Germline CDR1 and CDR2: MNHEY and SMNVEV (reference sequence). The CDR3 sequence is CASSPVGSNQPQHF. For the CDR3, the DNA is TGTGCCAGCAGTCCGGTGGGTAGCAATCAGCCCCAGCATTTT.

Ten or more counts support this clonotype. The chain uses TRBV7-9 and TRBJ2-1; TRBD2 agrees at 13 bases. Germline trimming cut 5 bases from V and 8 bases from J; bases unmatched to any gene: 12. Germline values: CDR1 SEHNR, CDR2 FQNEAQ (reference sequence). The CDR3 has 17 amino acids. The CDR3 DNA sequence: TGTGCCAGCAGCAGAACTAGCGGGAGGGCTTCGCGCGATGAGCAGTTCTTC. Translating gives CASSRTSGRASRDEQFF.

A note on this clonotype: In this CDR3 the conserved last residue, phenylalanine or tryptophan, is missing, so a read error is likely. The chain employs TRBV5-6 and TRBJ2-7, with D uncertain. Germline V gene sequence: CDR1 SGHDT, CDR2 YYEEEE. V lost 0 bases and J 2 bases, leaving 15 bases between the germline ends. This CDR3 has 16 amino acids. The CDR3 protein is CASSLAAGSAAYEQYS. CDR3 DNA: TGTGCCAGCAGCTTGGCGGCTGGGTCGGCTGCCTACGAGCAGTACTCC.

Concerning this clonotype: A read error may explain this, as a much larger clone is one base away. The gene calls are TRBV12-3 or TRBV12-4 and TRBJ2-3; weak D call: TRBD2 (5 bases). CDR3 size: 13 residues. The CDR3 spells CAGSIPGTDTQYF. The CDR3 DNA follows: TGTGCCGGCAGTATACCGGGGACAGATACGCAGTATTTT.

This clonotype occurred many times. The V gene is TRBV6-6, the J gene TRBJ2-1; the D gene is possibly TRBD1 (6 bases). V was pared by 8 bases and J by 0 bases, with 14 bases between. Looked up from germline, CDR1 is MNHNY and CDR2 is SVGAGI (reference sequence). The CDR3 has 15 amino acids. The CDR3 DNA follows: TGTGCCAGCGGTCAGCAGGGGAGCTCCTACAATGAGCAGTTCTTC. This translates into CASGQQGSSYNEQFF.

This clonotype was observed many times. The CDR3 sequence: CASSVGTSGSSGELFF. The CDR3 nucleotides are TGTGCCAGCAGCGTAGGTACTAGCGGGAGTTCCGGGGAGCTGTTTTTT. This chain connects TRBV9 to TRBJ2-2; the match to TRBD2 covers 11 bases. Trimming at V came to 0 bases and at J to 6 bases, leaving 4 bases not matched to a gene. This CDR3 has 16 amino acids. Germline-derived CDR1 and CDR2 are SGDLS and YYNGEE.

The sample holds many counts of this clonotype. This chain joins TRBV3-1 and TRBJ2-7; D remains ambiguous. The germline V gene encodes CDR1 LGHDT and CDR2 YNNKEL (reference sequence). V was cut by 1 base and J by 4 bases, with 5 bases left in between. CDR3 length: 12 amino acids. In DNA, the CDR3 is TGTGCCAGCAGCCAAGCCGGGTACGAGCAGTACTTC. It codes for CASSQAGYEQYF.